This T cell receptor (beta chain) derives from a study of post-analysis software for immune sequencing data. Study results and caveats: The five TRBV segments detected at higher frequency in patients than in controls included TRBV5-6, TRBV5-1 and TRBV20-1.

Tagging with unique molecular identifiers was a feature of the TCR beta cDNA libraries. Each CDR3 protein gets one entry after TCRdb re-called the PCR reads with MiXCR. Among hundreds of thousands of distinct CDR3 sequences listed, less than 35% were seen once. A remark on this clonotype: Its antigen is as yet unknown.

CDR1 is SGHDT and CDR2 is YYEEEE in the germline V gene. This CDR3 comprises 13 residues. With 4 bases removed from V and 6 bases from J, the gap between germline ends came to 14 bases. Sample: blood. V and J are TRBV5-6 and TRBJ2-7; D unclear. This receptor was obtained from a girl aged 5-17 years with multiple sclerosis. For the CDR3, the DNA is TGTGCCAGCAGCCGCCGTAGAGCTAGCGAGCAGTACTTC. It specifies CASSRRRASEQYF.